The present entry profiles one T cell receptor beta chain with its context. Antigen unknown. CDR1 is SGHAT, CDR2 FQNNGV, per germline. Trimming removed 3 bases from V and 0 bases from J, with 24 bases in between. The CDR3 loop spans 19 amino acids. Sequencing was performed with immunoSEQ multiplex PCR; in TCRdb, only in-frame clones are kept and a portion is missing. The sample shows 35,000 to 55,000 clones, about 80% of them seen only once. This sample is drawn from a study of memory B cells and T cells in multiple sclerosis. Study-wide results and limits: Clone-set sizes differed between compartments, so shared clonotype counts needed normalization.

Stimulus-free culture yielded autoproliferating CFSE-dim and non-proliferating CFSE-high T cells, each sequenced separately. Pooled replicate wells came from approximately 50 million CFSE-labeled PBMCs cultured less than 9 days without stimulus. CFSE at 0.5 uM labeled the PBMCs, which were then cultured unstimulated. The rearrangement joins TRBV11-2 to TRBJ2-7, with D maybe TRBD1 (7 bases). This TCR was recovered from a human donor with multiple sclerosis. Specimen: PBMCs from blood kept in culture. CDR3 sequence (DNA): TGTGCCAGCAGCTTTCCTGCGGGACAGCCTAAAAGGAGCTCCTACGAGCAGTACTTC. Its translation is CASSFPAGQPKRSSYEQYF. The full variable domain, with the rest looked up from reference TRBV11-2 and TRBJ2-7, is EAGVAQSPRYKIIEKRQSVAFWCNPISGHATLYWYQQILGQGPKLLIQFQNNGVVDDSQLPKDRFSAERLKGVDSTLKIQPAKLEDSAVYLCASSFPAGQPKRSSYEQYFGPGTRLTVT.